This T cell receptor beta chain is from a study of technical replicates of blood from a few donors. The CDR3 extends over 14 amino acids. Germline V gene lookup returns CDR1 LNHDA and CDR2 SQIVND (reference sequence). V gave up 8 bases and J gave up 6 bases; unmatched junction bases: 9. Produced via immunoSEQ multiplex PCR; TCRdb's table is partial and in-frame only. This table has over 10,000 clones, 94% appearing once. The TCR comes from a human donor in good health. Sequencing input: PBMCs. The J gene is TRBJ1-5, the V gene TRBV19; TRBD1 matches at 8 bases. In nucleotides, the CDR3 is TGTGCCAGTTTAGACAGGGGAAAGGGTCAGCCCCAGCATTTT. It yields the protein CASLDRGKGQPQHF.